This TCR beta chain was retrieved from a study of T cell responses to AZD1222 COVID-19 vaccine. Study details: Doses given second, at about 4 or about 12 weeks, were pooled.

The CDR3 has 13 residues. Trimming left V 2 bases short and J 0 bases short, with 5 bases between. Assay: immunoSEQ multiplex PCR; the TCRdb copy retains only in-frame clones and omits some. Among some 80,000 clones listed, around 85% were seen once. This clonotype was sampled from an adult in good health. The chain is built from TRBV23-1 and TRBJ2-7; no reliable D call. TRBV23-1 carries the ORF label, with uncertain function. Sequenced material: peripheral blood, taken on day 0 of AZD1222 vaccination. The CDR3 DNA reads as TGCGCCAGCAGTCAAGCGGACTCCTACGAGCAGTACTTC. Its protein product is CASSQADSYEQYF.